This TCR beta chain was identified during a study of blood T cell repertoires in COVID-19. Study background: In each case, the material was cDNA or gDNA derived from T cells, B-cell-depleted T cells, or PBMCs.

TCRdb's table, derived via immunoSEQ multiplex PCR, lists solely in-frame clones and lacks some. The sample consists of tens of thousands of clones, around 79% of them appearing once. Turning to this clone: One junction end does not reproduce the germline sequence, and a read error may be involved.

The CDR3 has 16 residues. The germline V gene has CDR1 SGDLS and CDR2 YYNGEE. The TCR originated in a man aged 80 or over with acute or convalescent COVID-19. The source material was peripheral blood. The rearrangement links TRBV9 to TRBJ1-1; D is possibly TRBD1 (6 bases). This CDR3 is CASSPQGSTVKTEAFF. Written as DNA, the CDR3 is TGTGCCAGCAGCCCTCAGGGGTCGACAGTGAAGACTGAAGCTTTCTTT. The variable domain in full, completed from reference TRBV9 and TRBJ1-1, reads DSGVTQTPKHLITATGQRVTLRCSPRSGDLSVYWYQQSLDQGLQFLIQYYNGEERAKGNILERFSAQQFPDLHSELNLSSLELGDSALYFCASSPQGSTVKTEAFFGQGTRLTVV.